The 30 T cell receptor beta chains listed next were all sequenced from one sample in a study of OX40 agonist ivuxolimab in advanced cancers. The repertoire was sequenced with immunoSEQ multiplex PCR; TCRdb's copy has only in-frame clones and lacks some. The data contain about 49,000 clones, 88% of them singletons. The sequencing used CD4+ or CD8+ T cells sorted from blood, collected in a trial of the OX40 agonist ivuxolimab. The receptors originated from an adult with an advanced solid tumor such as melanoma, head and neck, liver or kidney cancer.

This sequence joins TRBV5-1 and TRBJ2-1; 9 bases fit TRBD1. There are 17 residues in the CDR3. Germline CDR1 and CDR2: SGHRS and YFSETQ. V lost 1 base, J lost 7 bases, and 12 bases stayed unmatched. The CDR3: CASSLRDRARERNEQFF. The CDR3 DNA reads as TGCGCCAGCAGCTTGAGGGACAGGGCCCGGGAGCGAAATGAGCAGTTCTTC.

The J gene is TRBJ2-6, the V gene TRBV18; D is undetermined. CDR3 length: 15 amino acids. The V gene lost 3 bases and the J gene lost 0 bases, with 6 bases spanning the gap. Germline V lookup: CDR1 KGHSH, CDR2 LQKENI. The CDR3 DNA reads TGTGCCAGCTCACCGGATGCCTCTGGGGCCAACGTCCTGACTTTC. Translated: CASSPDASGANVLTF.

CDR3 sequence (DNA): TGTGCCAGCAGTTTAATATCTGGTCCAGATACGCAGTATTTT. It is translated as CASSLISGPDTQYF. V is TRBV28 and J is TRBJ2-3; D is unclear. Trimming took off 2 bases at V and 4 bases at J, with 10 bases between the two ends. Germline V lookup: CDR1 MDHEN, CDR2 SYDVKM. CDR3 length equals 14 residues.

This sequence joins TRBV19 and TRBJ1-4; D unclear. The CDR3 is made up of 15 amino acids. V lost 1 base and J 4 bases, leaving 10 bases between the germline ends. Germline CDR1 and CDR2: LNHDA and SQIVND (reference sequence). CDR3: CASSIAAALNEKLFF. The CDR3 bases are TGTGCCAGTAGTATAGCGGCAGCCCTTAATGAAAAACTGTTTTTT.

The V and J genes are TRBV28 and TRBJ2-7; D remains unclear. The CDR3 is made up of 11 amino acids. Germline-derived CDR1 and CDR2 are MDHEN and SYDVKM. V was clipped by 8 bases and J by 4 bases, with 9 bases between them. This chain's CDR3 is CASYFRYEQYF. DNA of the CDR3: TGTGCCAGCTACTTCAGATACGAGCAGTACTTC.

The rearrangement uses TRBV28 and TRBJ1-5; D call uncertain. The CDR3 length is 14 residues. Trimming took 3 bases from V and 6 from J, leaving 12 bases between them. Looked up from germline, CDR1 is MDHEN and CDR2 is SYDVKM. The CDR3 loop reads CASSFGVGVQPQHF. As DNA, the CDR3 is TGTGCCAGCAGTTTCGGGGTTGGGGTTCAGCCCCAGCATTTT.

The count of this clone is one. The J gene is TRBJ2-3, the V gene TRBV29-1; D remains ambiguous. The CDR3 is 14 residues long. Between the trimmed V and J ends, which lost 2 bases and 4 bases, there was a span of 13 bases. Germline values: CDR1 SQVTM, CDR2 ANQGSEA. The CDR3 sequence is CSVEPNQGSDTQYF. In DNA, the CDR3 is TGCAGCGTTGAACCCAACCAAGGGTCAGATACGCAGTATTTT.

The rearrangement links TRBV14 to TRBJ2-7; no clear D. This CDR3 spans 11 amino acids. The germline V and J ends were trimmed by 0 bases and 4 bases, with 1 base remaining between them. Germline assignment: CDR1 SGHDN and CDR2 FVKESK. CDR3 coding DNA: TGTGCCAGCAGCCAAGAATACGAGCAGTACTTC. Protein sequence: CASSQEYEQYF. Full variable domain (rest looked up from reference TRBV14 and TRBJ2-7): EAGVTQFPSHSVIEKGQTVTLRCDPISGHDNLYWYRRVMGKEIKFLLHFVKESKQDESGMPNNRFLAERTGGTYSTLKVQPAELEDSGVYFCASSQEYEQYFGPGTRLTVT.

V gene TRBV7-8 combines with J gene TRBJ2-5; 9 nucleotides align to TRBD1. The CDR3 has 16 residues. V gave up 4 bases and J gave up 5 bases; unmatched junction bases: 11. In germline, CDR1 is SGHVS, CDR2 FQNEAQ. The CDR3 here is CASSSILTGGSETQYF. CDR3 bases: TGTGCCAGCAGCTCCATTTTGACAGGGGGATCGGAGACCCAGTACTTC.

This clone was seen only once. CDR3 bases: TGTGCCAGCAGCTTAGAAGGTAGTTACAATGAGCAGTTCTTC. Protein sequence: CASSLEGSYNEQFF. V and J are TRBV11-3 and TRBJ2-1; D gene unclear. The V gene lost 0 bases and the J gene lost 4 bases, with 7 bases spanning the gap. The CDR3 has 14 amino acids. The germline CDR1 and CDR2 sequences are SGHNT and YENEEA. Together with reference TRBV11-3 and TRBJ2-1, the CDR3 gives the full variable domain: EAGVVQSPRYKIIEKKQPVAFWCNPISGHNTLYWYLQNLGQGPELLIRYENEEAVDDSQLPKDRFSAERLKGVDSTLKIQPAELGDSAVYLCASSLEGSYNEQFFGPGTRLTVL.

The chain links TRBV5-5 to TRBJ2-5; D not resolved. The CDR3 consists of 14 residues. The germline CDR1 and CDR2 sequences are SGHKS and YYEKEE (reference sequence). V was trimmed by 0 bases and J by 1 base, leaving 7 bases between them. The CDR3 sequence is CASSLGQSQETQYF. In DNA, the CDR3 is TGTGCCAGCAGCTTGGGTCAGAGCCAAGAGACCCAGTACTTC.

CDR3 residues: CASSLSGTAGYTGELFF. DNA for the CDR3: TGTGCCAGCAGTTTATCGGGGACAGCGGGATACACCGGGGAGCTGTTTTTT. This chain uses TRBV27 with TRBJ2-2; possibly TRBD1 or TRBD2 for D (7 bases each). The germline CDR1 and CDR2 sequences are MNHEY and SMNVEV (reference sequence). V lost 0 bases to trimming and J lost 3 bases, with 14 bases between them. There are 17 residues in the CDR3.

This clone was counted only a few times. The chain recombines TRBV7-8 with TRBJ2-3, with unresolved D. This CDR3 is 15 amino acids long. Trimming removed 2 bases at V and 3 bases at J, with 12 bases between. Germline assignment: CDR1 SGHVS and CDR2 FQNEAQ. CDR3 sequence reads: CASSLRLAWTDTQYF. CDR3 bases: TGTGCCAGCAGCTTAAGGTTAGCTTGGACAGATACGCAGTATTTT.

The CDR3 protein is CSAEVRITDTQYF. For the CDR3, the DNA is TGCAGCGCTGAGGTGCGGATAACAGATACGCAGTATTTT. The chain combines TRBV29-1 with TRBJ2-3; no definite D call. The CDR3 sequence is 13 residues long. V gave up 7 bases and J gave up 3 bases, with 14 bases separating them. Germline assignment: CDR1 SQVTM and CDR2 ANQGSEA.

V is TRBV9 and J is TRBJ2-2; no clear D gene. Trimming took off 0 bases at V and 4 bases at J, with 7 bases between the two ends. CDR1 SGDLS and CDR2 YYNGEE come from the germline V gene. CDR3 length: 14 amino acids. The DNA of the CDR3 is TGTGCCAGCAGCGTAGCTCGGGCCACCGGGGAGCTGTTTTTT. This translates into CASSVARATGELFF.

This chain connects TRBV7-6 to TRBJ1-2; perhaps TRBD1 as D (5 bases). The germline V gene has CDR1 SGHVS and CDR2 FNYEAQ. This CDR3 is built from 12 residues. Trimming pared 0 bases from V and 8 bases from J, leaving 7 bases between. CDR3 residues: CASSLAGDGYTF. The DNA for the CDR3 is TGTGCCAGCAGCTTAGCGGGGGACGGCTACACCTTC.

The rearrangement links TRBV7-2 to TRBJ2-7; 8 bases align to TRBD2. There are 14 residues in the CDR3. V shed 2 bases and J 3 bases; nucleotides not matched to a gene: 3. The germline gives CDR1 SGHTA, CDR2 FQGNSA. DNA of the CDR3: TGTGCCAGCAGCTTAAGCGGGAGTAACTACGAGCAGTACTTC. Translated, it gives CASSLSGSNYEQYF.

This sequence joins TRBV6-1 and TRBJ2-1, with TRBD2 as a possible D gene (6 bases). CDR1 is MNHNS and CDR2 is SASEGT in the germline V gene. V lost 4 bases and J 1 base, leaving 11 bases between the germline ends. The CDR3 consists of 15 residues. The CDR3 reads CASSVGGISYNEQFF. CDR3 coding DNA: TGTGCCAGCAGTGTTGGGGGGATTTCCTACAATGAGCAGTTCTTC.

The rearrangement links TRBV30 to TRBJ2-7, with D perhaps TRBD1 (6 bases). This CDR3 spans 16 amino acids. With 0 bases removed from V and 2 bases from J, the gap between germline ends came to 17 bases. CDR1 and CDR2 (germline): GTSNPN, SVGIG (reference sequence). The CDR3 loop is CAWSVPAGERPYEQYF. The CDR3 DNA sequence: TGTGCCTGGAGTGTACCGGCAGGGGAGAGACCCTACGAGCAGTACTTC.

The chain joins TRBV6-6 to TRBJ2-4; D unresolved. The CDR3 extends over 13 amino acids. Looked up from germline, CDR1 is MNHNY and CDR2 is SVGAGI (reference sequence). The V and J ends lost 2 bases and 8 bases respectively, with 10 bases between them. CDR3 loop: CASSYTYRDIQYF. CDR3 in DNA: TGTGCCAGCAGTTACACCTATCGGGACATTCAGTACTTC.

The chain's CDR3 is CSGSRPPSYEQYF. DNA for the CDR3: TGCAGCGGTAGCCGGCCCCCGTCCTACGAGCAGTACTTC. This chain connects TRBV29-1 to TRBJ2-7; no firm D call. Between the trimmed V and J ends, which lost 7 bases and 1 base, there was a span of 14 bases. The CDR3 covers 13 residues. Germline values: CDR1 SQVTM, CDR2 ANQGSEA.

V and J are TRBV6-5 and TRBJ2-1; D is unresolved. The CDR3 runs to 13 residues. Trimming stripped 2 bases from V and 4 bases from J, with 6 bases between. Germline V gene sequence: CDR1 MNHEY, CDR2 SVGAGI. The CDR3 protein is CASSYRTYNEQFF. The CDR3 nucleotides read TGTGCCAGCAGTTACAGAACATACAATGAGCAGTTCTTC.

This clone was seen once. CDR3 coding DNA: TGTGCCAGCGCGGTGGCTAGCGGGAGCCTCCCCTACAATGAGCAGTTCTTC. Its protein is CASAVASGSLPYNEQFF. The chain links TRBV27 to TRBJ2-1; TRBD2 agrees at 10 bases. The CDR3 extends over 17 amino acids. In germline, CDR1 is MNHEY, CDR2 SMNVEV (reference sequence). The ends lost 8 bases at V and 2 bases at J; junction bases unmatched: 12.

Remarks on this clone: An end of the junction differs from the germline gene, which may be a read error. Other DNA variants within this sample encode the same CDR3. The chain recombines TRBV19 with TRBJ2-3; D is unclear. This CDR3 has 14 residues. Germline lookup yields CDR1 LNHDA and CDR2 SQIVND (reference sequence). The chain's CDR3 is CASMSDRSTDTQYF. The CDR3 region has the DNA TGTGCCAGTATGTCTGATAGAAGCACGGATACGCAGTATTTT.

The chain's CDR3 is CASSPPVAGTVYEQYF. DNA for the CDR3: TGTGCCAGCTCACCACCGGTAGCAGGGACAGTCTACGAGCAGTACTTC. V usage is TRBV18 and J usage is TRBJ2-7; 7 bases agree with TRBD1. Germline V gene lookup returns CDR1 KGHSH and CDR2 LQKENI. The CDR3 runs to 16 residues. V lost 0 bases to trimming and J lost 3 bases; unmatched junction nucleotides: 8.

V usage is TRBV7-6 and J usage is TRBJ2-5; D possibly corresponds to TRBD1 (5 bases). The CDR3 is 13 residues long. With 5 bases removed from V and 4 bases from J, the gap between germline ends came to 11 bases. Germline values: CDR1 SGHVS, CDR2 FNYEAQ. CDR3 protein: CASSIKRGETQYF. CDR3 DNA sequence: TGTGCCAGCAGCATCAAAAGGGGAGAGACCCAGTACTTC.

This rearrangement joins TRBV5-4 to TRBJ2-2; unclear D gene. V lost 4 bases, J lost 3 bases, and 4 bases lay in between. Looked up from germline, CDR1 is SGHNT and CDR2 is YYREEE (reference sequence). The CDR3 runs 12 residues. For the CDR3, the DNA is TGTGCCAGCAGCCGATACACCGGGGAGCTGTTTTTT. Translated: CASSRYTGELFF. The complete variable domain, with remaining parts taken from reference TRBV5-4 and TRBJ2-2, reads ETGVTQSPTHLIKTRGQQVTLRCSSQSGHNTVSWYQQALGQGPQFIFQYYREEENGRGNFPPRFSGLQFPNYSSELNVNALELDDSALYLCASSRYTGELFFGEGSRLTVL.

CDR3 sequence (DNA): TGTGCCAGCAGCCCACAGGACTATGGCTACACCTTC. Translated: CASSPQDYGYTF. This chain joins TRBV7-2 and TRBJ1-2; TRBD1 might be the D (5 bases). Germline loops: CDR1 SGHTA, CDR2 FQGNSA. This CDR3 is built from 12 residues. Deletions cut 5 bases from V and 3 bases from J, with 7 bases between.

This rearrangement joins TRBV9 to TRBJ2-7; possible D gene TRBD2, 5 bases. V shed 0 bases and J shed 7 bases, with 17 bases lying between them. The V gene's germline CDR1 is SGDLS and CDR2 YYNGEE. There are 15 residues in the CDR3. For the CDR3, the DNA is TGTGCCAGCAGCGTAGCGGGAAGGGCCCTAGGGGAGCAGTACTTC. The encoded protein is CASSVAGRALGEQYF.

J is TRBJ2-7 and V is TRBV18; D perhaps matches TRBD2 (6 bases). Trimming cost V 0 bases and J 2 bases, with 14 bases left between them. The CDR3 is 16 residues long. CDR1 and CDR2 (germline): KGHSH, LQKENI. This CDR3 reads CASSPPALAATYEQYF. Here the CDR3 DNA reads TGTGCCAGCTCACCACCGGCGTTAGCGGCGACCTACGAGCAGTACTTC.